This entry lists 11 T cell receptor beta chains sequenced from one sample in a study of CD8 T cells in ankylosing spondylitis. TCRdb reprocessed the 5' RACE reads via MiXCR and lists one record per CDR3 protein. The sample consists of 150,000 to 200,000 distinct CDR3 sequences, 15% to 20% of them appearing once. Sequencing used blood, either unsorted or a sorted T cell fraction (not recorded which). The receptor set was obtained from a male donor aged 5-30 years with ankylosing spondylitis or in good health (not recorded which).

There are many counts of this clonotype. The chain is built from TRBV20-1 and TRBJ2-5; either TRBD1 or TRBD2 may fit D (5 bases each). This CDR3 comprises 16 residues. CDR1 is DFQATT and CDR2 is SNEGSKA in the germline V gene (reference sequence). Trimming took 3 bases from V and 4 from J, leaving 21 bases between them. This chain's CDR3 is CSASPGLGDPRETQYF. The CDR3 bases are TGCAGTGCTAGCCCCGGGTTAGGGGACCCGCGAGAGACCCAGTACTTC.

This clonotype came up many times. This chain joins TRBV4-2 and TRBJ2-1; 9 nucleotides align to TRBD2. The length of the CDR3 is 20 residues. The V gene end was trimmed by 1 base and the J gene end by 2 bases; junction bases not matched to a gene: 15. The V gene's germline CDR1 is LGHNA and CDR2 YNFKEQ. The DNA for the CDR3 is TGTGCCAGCAGCCAAGGGCTGGGGGGCGGGAGGGCCATCCCCTACAATGAGCAGTTCTTC. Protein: CASSQGLGGGRAIPYNEQFF.

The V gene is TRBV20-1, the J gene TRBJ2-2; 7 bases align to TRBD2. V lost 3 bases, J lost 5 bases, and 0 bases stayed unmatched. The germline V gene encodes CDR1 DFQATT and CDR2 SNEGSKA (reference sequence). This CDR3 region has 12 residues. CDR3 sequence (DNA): TGCAGTGCTAGTAGCGGGACCGGGGAGCTGTTTTTT. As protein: CSASSGTGELFF.

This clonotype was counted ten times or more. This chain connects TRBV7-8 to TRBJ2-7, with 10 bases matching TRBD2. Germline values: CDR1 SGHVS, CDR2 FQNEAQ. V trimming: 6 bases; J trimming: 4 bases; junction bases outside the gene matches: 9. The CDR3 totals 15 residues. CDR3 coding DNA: TGTGCCAGCAGAGCCGGGGGACTAGCGTTATACGAGCAGTACTTC. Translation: CASRAGGLALYEQYF.

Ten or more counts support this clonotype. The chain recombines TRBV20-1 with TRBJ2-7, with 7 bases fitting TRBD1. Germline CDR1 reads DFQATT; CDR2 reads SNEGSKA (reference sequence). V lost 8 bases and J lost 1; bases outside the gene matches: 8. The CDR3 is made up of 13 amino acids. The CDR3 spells CSPPGQESYEQYF. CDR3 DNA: TGCAGTCCCCCCGGACAGGAGTCCTACGAGCAGTACTTC.

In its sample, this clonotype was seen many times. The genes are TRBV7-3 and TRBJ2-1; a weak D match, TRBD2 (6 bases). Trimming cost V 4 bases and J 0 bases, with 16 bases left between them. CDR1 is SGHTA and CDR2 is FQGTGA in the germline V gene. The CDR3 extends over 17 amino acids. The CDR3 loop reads CASSSSLAVSSYNEQFF. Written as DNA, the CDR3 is TGTGCCAGCAGCTCCTCGTTAGCGGTGAGCTCCTACAATGAGCAGTTCTTC.

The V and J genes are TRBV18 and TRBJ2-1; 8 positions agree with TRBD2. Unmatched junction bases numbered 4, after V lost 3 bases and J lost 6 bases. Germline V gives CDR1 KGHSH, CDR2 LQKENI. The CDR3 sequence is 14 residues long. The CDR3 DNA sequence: TGTGCCAGCTCACCCTCCACTAGCGGCAATGAGCAGTTCTTC. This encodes CASSPSTSGNEQFF.

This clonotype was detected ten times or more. The CDR3: CASSYTGIQGSPLHF. DNA of the CDR3: TGTGCCAGCAGTTACACAGGGATTCAGGGTTCACCCCTCCACTTT. The gene calls are TRBV12-3 or TRBV12-4 and TRBJ1-6; perhaps TRBD1 as D (6 bases). The CDR3 contains 15 residues. V gave up 4 bases and J gave up 9 bases, with 16 bases separating them.

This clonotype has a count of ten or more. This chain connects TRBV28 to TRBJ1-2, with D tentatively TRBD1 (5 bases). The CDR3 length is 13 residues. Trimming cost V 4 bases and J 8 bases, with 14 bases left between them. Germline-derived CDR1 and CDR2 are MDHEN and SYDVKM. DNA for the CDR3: TGTGCCAGCAGTTCCCAGGGATGGCGGGGCTACACCTTC. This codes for CASSSQGWRGYTF.

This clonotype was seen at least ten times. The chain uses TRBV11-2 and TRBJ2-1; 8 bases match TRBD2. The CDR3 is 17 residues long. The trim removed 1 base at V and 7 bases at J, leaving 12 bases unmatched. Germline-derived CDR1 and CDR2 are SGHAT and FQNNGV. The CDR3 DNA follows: TGTGCCAGCAGCTTAGTTCGAGGGAAGCGGGAGAATAATGAGCAGTTCTTC. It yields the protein CASSLVRGKRENNEQFF.

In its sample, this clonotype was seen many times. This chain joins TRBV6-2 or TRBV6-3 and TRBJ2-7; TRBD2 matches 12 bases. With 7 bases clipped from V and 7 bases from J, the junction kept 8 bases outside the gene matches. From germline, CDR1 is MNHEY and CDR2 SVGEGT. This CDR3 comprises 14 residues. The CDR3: CASNPLLAGGEQYF. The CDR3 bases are TGTGCCAGCAATCCCTTACTAGCGGGAGGTGAGCAGTACTTC.